Relative to its sample, the clone carrying this T cell receptor beta chain is medium-sized. Its antigen is currently unknown. CDR1 MGHRA and CDR2 YSYEKL come from the germline V gene. The CDR3 runs 13 residues. V was pared by 0 bases and J by 10 bases, with 7 bases between. This entry belongs to a study of early T cells in non-severe SARS-CoV-2 infection. Study at large: Chains stayed unpaired after sequencing of bulk RNA from unsorted whole blood.

Tagging with unique molecular identifiers was applied to individual cDNA molecules. TCRdb recomputed calls from the 5' RACE reads with MiXCR, one row per CDR3 protein. The sample has about 19,000 distinct CDR3 sequences; roughly 6.1% are singletons. Findings and caveats of the study: CD4 and private specificities were missed by VDJdb matching, which favored anti-spike CD8 responses.

Sample: whole blood. The J gene is TRBJ1-6, the V gene TRBV4-1; D remains unclear. The clonotype originates from an adult who was a healthcare worker with PCR-confirmed SARS-CoV-2 infection or an uninfected control (not recorded which). The CDR3 here is CASSQDFRSPLHF. The CDR3 region has the DNA TGCGCCAGCAGCCAAGATTTCAGATCACCCCTCCACTTT.